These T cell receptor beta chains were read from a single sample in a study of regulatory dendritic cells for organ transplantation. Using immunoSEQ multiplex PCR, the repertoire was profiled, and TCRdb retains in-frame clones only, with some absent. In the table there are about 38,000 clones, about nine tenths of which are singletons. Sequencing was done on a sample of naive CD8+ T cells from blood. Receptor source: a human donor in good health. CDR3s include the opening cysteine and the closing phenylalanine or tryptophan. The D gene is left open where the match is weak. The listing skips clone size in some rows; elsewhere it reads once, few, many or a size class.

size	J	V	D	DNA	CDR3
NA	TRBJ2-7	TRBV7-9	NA	TGTGCCAGCAGCATCCCCGGTGTGGACGAGCAGTACTTC	CASSIPGVDEQYF
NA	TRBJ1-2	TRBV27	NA	TGTGCCAGCAGTTCTGAGGGGGGCTATGGCTACACCTTC	CASSSEGGYGYTF
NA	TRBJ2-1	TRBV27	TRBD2	TGTGCCAGCAGGCTAGCGGGAGCGGGGGACAATGAGCAGTTCTTC	CASRLAGAGDNEQFF
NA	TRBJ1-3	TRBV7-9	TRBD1	TGTGCCAGCAGGACGACAGGGGGACTCGAGAACTCTGGAAACACCATATATTTT	CASRTTGGLENSGNTIYF
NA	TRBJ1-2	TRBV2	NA	TGTGCCAGCGAAGAGGGTTTCTATGGCTACACCTTC	CASEEGFYGYTF
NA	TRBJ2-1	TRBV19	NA	TGTGCCAGTAGTCCCCTTTTATACGGGATGGCCTACAATGAGCAGTTCTTC	CASSPLLYGMAYNEQFF
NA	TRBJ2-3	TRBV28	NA	TGTGCCAGCAGTCCCACCGTGGGAGAGGAAGATACGCAGTATTTT	CASSPTVGEEDTQYF
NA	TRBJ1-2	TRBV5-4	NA	TGTGCCAGCAGCTTGGGTCTGGGGGGAGAAATTAACTATGGCCACACCTTC	CASSLGLGGEINYGHTF
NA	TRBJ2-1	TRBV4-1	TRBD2	TGCGCCAGCAGCCAACCTGGGACTAGCGGAAACAATGAGCAGTTCTTC	CASSQPGTSGNNEQFF
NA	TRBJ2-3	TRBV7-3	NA	TGTGCCAGCAGTTTCGGGGTAGGGGGAACAGATACGCAGTATTTT	CASSFGVGGTDTQYF
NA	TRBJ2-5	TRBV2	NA	TGTGCCAGCAGTGAAACCGCCAATGGGGCAGGGACGGAGACCCAGTACTTC	CASSETANGAGTETQYF
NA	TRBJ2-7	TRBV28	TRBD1	TGTGCCAGCAGTGGCGACAGGGGCTACGAGCAGTACTTC	CASSGDRGYEQYF
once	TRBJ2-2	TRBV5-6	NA	TGTGCCAGCAGCTTTCAGAACACCGGGGAGCTGTTTTTT	CASSFQNTGELFF
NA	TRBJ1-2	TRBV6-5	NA	TGTGCCAGCAGCCTCAGGGTCGGGCCGGATGGCTACACCTTC	CASSLRVGPDGYTF
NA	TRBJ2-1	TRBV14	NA	TGTGCCAGCAGCCCAACTAGCTACTCATCGGATGAGCAGTTCTTC	CASSPTSYSSDEQFF
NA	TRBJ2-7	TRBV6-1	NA	TGTGCCAGCAGGCGAACGGTTCCATACGAGCAGTACTTC	CASRRTVPYEQYF
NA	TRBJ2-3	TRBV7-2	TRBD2	TGTGCCAGCAGATTAGCGGGGGGGCCAAGGGATACGCAGTATTTT	CASRLAGGPRDTQYF
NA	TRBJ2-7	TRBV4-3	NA	TGCGCCAGCAGCCAGGGACTGGACACTGCCTACGAGCAGTACTTC	CASSQGLDTAYEQYF
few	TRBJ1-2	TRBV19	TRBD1	TGTGCCAGTAGTGCAGAAGGACAGGGGGATTTTGGCTACACCTTC	CASSAEGQGDFGYTF
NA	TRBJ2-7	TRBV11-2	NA	TGTGCCAGCAGCTTAGCGCCTTGGCACGAGCAGTACTTC	CASSLAPWHEQYF
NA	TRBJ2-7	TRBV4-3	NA	TGCGCCAGCAGCCAAGAGTCGGGGCTCGGGTACGAGCAGTACTTC	CASSQESGLGYEQYF
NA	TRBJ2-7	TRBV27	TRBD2	TGTGCCAGCAGTGAGGGACTAGCGGGAAAGTACGAGCAGTACTTC	CASSEGLAGKYEQYF
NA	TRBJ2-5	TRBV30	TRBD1	TGTGCCTGGAGTGACCGGGCAGGGGGTCTAGAGACCCAGTACTTC	CAWSDRAGGLETQYF
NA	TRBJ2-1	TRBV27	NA	TGTGCCAGCACCAATCCGCTCTCGGGCGGTGAGCAGTTCTTC	CASTNPLSGGEQFF
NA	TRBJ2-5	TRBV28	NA	TGTGCCAGCAGTTACACCCACCCCCGGGATAGCCAAGAGACCCAGTACTTC	CASSYTHPRDSQETQYF
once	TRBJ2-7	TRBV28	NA	TGTGCCAGCAGTTTATATGCAGGGGAAGGTTACGAGCAGTACTTC	CASSLYAGEGYEQYF
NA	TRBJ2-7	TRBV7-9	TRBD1	TGTGCCAGCAGCCATCCGCGGGACAGGGAGACCTACGAGCAGTACTTC	CASSHPRDRETYEQYF
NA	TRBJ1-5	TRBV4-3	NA	TGCGCCAGCAGCCCCGGTTTGGGTCAGCCCCAGCATTTT	CASSPGLGQPQHF
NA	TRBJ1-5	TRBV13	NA	TGTGCCAGCAGCTTAGGGGGATTGGGCAATCAGCCCCAGCATTTT	CASSLGGLGNQPQHF
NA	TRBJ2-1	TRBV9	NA	TGTGCCAGCAGCGGGGGATCGGGGAGCTCCTACAATGAGCAGTTCTTC	CASSGGSGSSYNEQFF
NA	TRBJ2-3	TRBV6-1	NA	TGTGCCAGCAGTGAAGCGAGTCGGTACACAGATACGCAGTATTTT	CASSEASRYTDTQYF
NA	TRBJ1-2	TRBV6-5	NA	TGTGCCAGCAGTTACTCAACCGGGGGTACTGGCTACACCTTC	CASSYSTGGTGYTF
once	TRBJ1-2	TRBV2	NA	TGTGCCAGCAGTGAATCCCGGGGGGCATACTATGGCTACACCTTC	CASSESRGAYYGYTF
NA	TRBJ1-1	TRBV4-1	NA	TGCGCCAGCAGCCAAGATCCGGGAACCCGAACTTTGAACACTGAAGCTTTCTTT	CASSQDPGTRTLNTEAFF
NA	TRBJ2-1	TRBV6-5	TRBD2	TGTGCCAGCAGCCCCCCGAGCGGGGGGGCCTATGAGCAGTTCTTC	CASSPPSGGAYEQFF
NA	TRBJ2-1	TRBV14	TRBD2	TGTGCCAGCAGCCCCCCAAGGACTAGCGGGCCCACCTACAATGAGCAGTTCTTC	CASSPPRTSGPTYNEQFF
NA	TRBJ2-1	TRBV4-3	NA	TGCGCCAGCAGCCAAGTGCTGGGAGTTGTCTACAATGAGCAGTTCTTC	CASSQVLGVVYNEQFF
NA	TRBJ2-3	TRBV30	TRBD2	TGTGCCTGGAGTGCCTGGACTAGCGGGGGGTATACGATGTGGTCGTCCTACACAGATACGCAGTATTTT	CAWSAWTSGGYTMWSSYTDTQYF
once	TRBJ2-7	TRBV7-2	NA	TGTGCCAGCAATCCAGGGGGGGCCTACGAGCAGTACTTC	CASNPGGAYEQYF
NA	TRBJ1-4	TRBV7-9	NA	TGTGCCAGCAGCTCTCCAAACCCTTTTGCGGGGGATAATGAAAAACTGTTTTTT	CASSSPNPFAGDNEKLFF
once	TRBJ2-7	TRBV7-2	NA	TGTGCCAGCAGCTTAGGTCTAGCGAAAAACTACGAGCAGTACTTC	CASSLGLAKNYEQYF
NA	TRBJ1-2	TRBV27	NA	TGTGCCAGCAGTTCTTCCGATCCTGTCTATGGCTACACCTTC	CASSSSDPVYGYTF
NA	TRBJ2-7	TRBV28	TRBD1	TGTGCCAGCAGGCCGGGACAGGGGCCGGGGGAGCAGTACTTC	CASRPGQGPGEQYF
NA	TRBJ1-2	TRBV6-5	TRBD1	TGTGCCAGCAGTTACTCAGGTCAGACAGGGGATGACGGCTACACCTTC	CASSYSGQTGDDGYTF
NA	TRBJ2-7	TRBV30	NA	TGTGCCTGGAGTACCACCACCGGGTGGAGCGCCTACGAGCAGTACTTC	CAWSTTTGWSAYEQYF
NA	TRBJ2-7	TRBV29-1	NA	TGCAGCGTTGGAGCTCCCGGGACACATTTGGAGCAGTACTTC	CSVGAPGTHLEQYF
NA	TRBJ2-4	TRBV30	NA	TGTGCCTGGAGTGTAGGCGTAGACATTCAGTACTTC	CAWSVGVDIQYF
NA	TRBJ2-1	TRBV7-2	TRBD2	TGTGCCAGCAGCCAATTGACTAGCGGTTACGGGAGCTCCTACAATGAGCAGTTCTTC	CASSQLTSGYGSSYNEQFF
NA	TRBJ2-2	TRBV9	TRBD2	TGTGCCAGCAGCTCCAGCGGGGGGGCAGTTAACGATGGGGAGCTGTTTTTT	CASSSSGGAVNDGELFF
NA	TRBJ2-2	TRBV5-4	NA	TGTGCCAGCAGCTTGGCCGGTCCTGTGGGGGCCGGGGAGCTGTTTTTT	CASSLAGPVGAGELFF
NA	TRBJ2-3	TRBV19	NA	TGTGCCAGTAGTATAGTACCCGTTACGGGAACAGATACGCAGTATTTT	CASSIVPVTGTDTQYF
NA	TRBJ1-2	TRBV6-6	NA	TGTGCCAGCAGTTACTCGTCGACTGCTGGCTACACCTTC	CASSYSSTAGYTF